The 26 T cell receptor beta chains below all came from one sample that was sequenced in a study of lung T cells in sarcoidosis with Löfgren's syndrome. One entry per CDR3 protein, called by TCRdb with MiXCR from the reads. The repertoire consists of 60,000 to 65,000 distinct CDR3 sequences, with over 20% occurring once and the leading ten covering about 2.5%. Sequencing was performed on CD4+ T cells from PBMCs. These receptors were obtained from a human donor with sarcoidosis (Löfgren's syndrome or another form), or a control subject (not recorded which).

This clonotype was observed many times. The chain is built from TRBV28 and TRBJ1-1, with 10 bases identical to TRBD1. CDR3 size: 15 residues. Per germline, CDR1 MDHEN and CDR2 SYDVKM. Trimming removed 6 bases from V and 3 bases from J; junction bases left unmatched: 7. In DNA form, the CDR3 reads TGTGCCAGCAGGCCGGGACAGGGGATTTACACTGAAGCTTTCTTT. The encoded protein is CASRPGQGIYTEAFF.

Many counts were recorded for this clonotype. CDR3 nucleotides: TGTGCCAGCAGTTTAATTGGCACCCATAGCGATGAGCAGTTCTTC. Translating it yields CASSLIGTHSDEQFF. The chain recombines TRBV27 with TRBJ2-1, with TRBD2 as a possible D gene (5 bases). Trimming stripped 2 bases from V and 8 bases from J, with 16 bases between. Germline assignment: CDR1 MNHEY and CDR2 SMNVEV (reference sequence). This CDR3 contains 15 residues.

This clonotype was picked up many times. J is TRBJ1-5 and V is TRBV20-1; D not certain. The CDR3 runs 14 residues. Deletions cut 3 bases from V and 1 base from J, with 10 bases between. Germline V gene sequence: CDR1 DFQATT, CDR2 SNEGSKA (reference sequence). The CDR3 bases are TGCAGTGCTAGGCCCTCACGGAGCAATCAGCCCCAGCATTTT. It translates to CSARPSRSNQPQHF.

This clonotype was counted at least ten times. This chain connects TRBV20-1 to TRBJ2-3; D is uncertain. CDR1 and CDR2 from the germline V gene are DFQATT and SNEGSKA (reference sequence). The CDR3 extends over 13 amino acids. The V end was cut by 6 bases, the J end by 3 bases, with 13 bases between. The CDR3 loop is CSAPPRATDTQYF. CDR3 coding DNA: TGCAGTGCCCCACCGAGAGCGACAGATACGCAGTATTTT.

This clonotype was counted a few times. This chain uses TRBV29-1 with TRBJ2-3; D is ambiguous. Germline values: CDR1 SQVTM, CDR2 ANQGSEA. The CDR3 totals 14 residues. V was clipped by 5 bases and J by 2 bases, with 14 bases between them. CDR3 loop: CSVTTNSHTDTQYF. The CDR3 DNA reads TGCAGCGTTACAACCAATTCCCACACAGATACGCAGTATTTT.

Concerning this clonotype: The junction does not match germline at one end; this may be a read error. The CDR3, as DNA: TGTGCCATCAGTGGGGTGACGGGGGCACTCTCCCACAATGAGCAGTTCTTC. It yields the protein CAISGVTGALSHNEQFF. V usage is TRBV6-1 and J usage is TRBJ2-1; D tentatively reads TRBD1 or TRBD2 (6 bases each). Germline V CDR1 and CDR2: MNHNS, SASEGT. CDR3 length: 17 residues.

This clonotype has a count of ten or more. The rearrangement uses TRBV7-2 and TRBJ1-1; D not certain. This CDR3 region has 14 residues. Trimming cost V 3 bases and J 0 bases, with 8 bases left between them. CDR1 and CDR2 from the germline V gene are SGHTA and FQGNSA. Here the CDR3 reads CASSFTALNTEAFF. Here the CDR3 DNA reads TGTGCCAGCAGCTTTACGGCGCTGAACACTGAAGCTTTCTTT. Complete variable domain (other parts from reference TRBV7-2 and TRBJ1-1): GAGVSQSPSNKVTEKGKDVELRCDPISGHTALYWYRQSLGQGLEFLIYFQGNSAPDKSGLPSDRFSAERTGGSVSTLTIQRTQQEDSAVYLCASSFTALNTEAFFGQGTRLTVV.

This clonotype was detected ten times or more. This rearrangement joins TRBV5-1 to TRBJ1-5; D remains unclear. The CDR3 totals 14 residues. CDR1 and CDR2 from the germline V gene are SGHRS and YFSETQ. Trimming cost V 0 bases and J 4 bases, with 8 bases left between them. The CDR3 DNA follows: TGCGCCAGCAGCTTGGGTCTGGGAAATCAGCCCCAGCATTTT. It translates to CASSLGLGNQPQHF. The variable domain in full, with the rest retrieved from reference TRBV5-1 and TRBJ1-5, is KAGVTQTPRYLIKTRGQQVTLSCSPISGHRSVSWYQQTPGQGLQFLFEYFSETQRNKGNFPGRFSGRQFSNSRSEMNVSTLELGDSALYLCASSLGLGNQPQHFGDGTRLSIL.

In this sample, this clonotype turned up many times. This sequence joins TRBV5-1 and TRBJ2-3; D assignment may be TRBD1 or TRBD2 (5 bases each). The CDR3 totals 16 residues. The germline CDR1 and CDR2 sequences are SGHRS and YFSETQ. V lost 3 bases, J lost 4 bases, and 18 bases lay in between. The CDR3: CASSSQGTDQPDTQYF. CDR3 in DNA: TGCGCCAGCAGCTCCCAAGGGACCGACCAGCCAGATACGCAGTATTTT.

About this clonotype itself: This may come from a read error, since a much larger clone is one base off. The rearrangement uses TRBV27 and TRBJ2-7, with D perhaps being TRBD1 or TRBD2 (6 bases each). CDR3 length equals 13 residues. V lost 6 bases and J 0 bases, leaving 9 bases between the germline ends. Germline CDR1 MNHEY, CDR2 SMNVEV (reference sequence). As DNA, the CDR3 is TGTGCCAGCAGCACGGGGGCCTCCTACGAGCAGTACTTC. Its translation: CASSTGASYEQYF.

The sample holds a few counts of this clonotype. Just one base apart from a much larger clone, this may be a read error. J is TRBJ1-5 and V is TRBV4-1; D not certain. Germline CDR1 reads MGHRA; CDR2 reads YSYEKL. The CDR3 contains 18 residues. V dropped 1 base and J dropped 0 bases, with 16 bases sitting between them. In DNA form, the CDR3 reads TGCGCCAGCAGCCAAGTAGATCTGGGAATGTTTAGCAATCAGCCCCAGCATTTT. Its translation is CASSQVDLGMFSNQPQHF.

The gene calls are TRBV12-3 or TRBV12-4 and TRBJ1-2, with D unresolved. The CDR3 is 12 residues long. V gave up 6 bases and J gave up 4 bases, with 9 bases separating them. The CDR3 DNA reads as TGTGCCAGCAGCCAAGACTTCTATGGCTACACCTTC. It specifies CASSQDFYGYTF.

In its sample, this clonotype was seen many times. The chain joins TRBV10-3 to TRBJ1-6; D might be TRBD1 (6 bases). CDR1 ENHRY and CDR2 SYGVKD come from the germline V gene. The germline V and J ends were trimmed by 5 bases and 7 bases, with 6 bases remaining between them. This CDR3 comprises 12 residues. CDR3 protein: CAISTGNSPLHF. In DNA, the CDR3 is TGTGCCATCAGTACAGGGAATTCACCCCTCCACTTT.

As for this clonotype: A single base separates this from a much larger clone, so it may be a read error. CDR3 sequence: CASSPDRVSNQPQHF. The CDR3 DNA is TGTGCCAGCAGCCCCGACAGGGTTAGCAATCAGCCCCAGCATTTT. The rearrangement links TRBV7-2 to TRBJ1-5; 7 positions agree with TRBD1. With V trimmed by 5 bases and J by 0 bases, 4 bases remained unmatched. The germline V gene has CDR1 SGHTA and CDR2 FQGNSA. The CDR3 is 15 amino acids.

This clonotype was detected ten times or more. The chain couples TRBV7-8 to TRBJ2-7; D possibly corresponds to TRBD1 (6 bases). Trimming left V 1 base short and J 0 bases short, with 13 bases between. This CDR3 has 16 residues. Germline V lookup: CDR1 SGHVS, CDR2 FQNEAQ. CDR3 loop: CASSLEFGTFSYEQYF. DNA for the CDR3: TGTGCCAGCAGCTTAGAGTTTGGGACATTCTCCTACGAGCAGTACTTC.

This chain uses TRBV12-3 or TRBV12-4 with TRBJ1-1; 10 bases agree with TRBD1. The CDR3 is made up of 15 amino acids. V shed 5 bases, J shed 4 bases, and the junction held 7 bases outside the gene matches. DNA for the CDR3: TGTGCCAGCAGTCGTTCCGGGACAGGGGCCACTGAAGCTTTCTTT. It codes for CASSRSGTGATEAFF.

CDR3 DNA: TGTGCCTGGAGTGCGGGGCGCCAAGAGACCCAGTACTTC. Translation gives CAWSAGRQETQYF. The chain recombines TRBV30 with TRBJ2-5; possibly TRBD1 or TRBD2 for D (5 bases each). V lost 1 base and J 1 base, leaving 7 bases between the germline ends. The CDR3 has 13 residues. From germline, CDR1 is GTSNPN and CDR2 SVGIG (reference sequence). Supplemented by reference TRBV30 and TRBJ2-5, the full variable domain reads SQTIHQWPATLVQPVGSPLSLECTVEGTSNPNLYWYRQAAGRGLQLLFYSVGIGQISSEVPQNLSASRPQDRQFILSSKKLLLSDSGFYLCAWSAGRQETQYFGPGTRLLVL.

This clonotype came up a few times. CDR3 nucleotides: TGTGCCAGCAGCCCTGGATTTTACACTGAAGCTTTCTTT. Translating gives CASSPGFYTEAFF. The V gene is TRBV14, the J gene TRBJ1-1; no clear D. This CDR3 spans 13 amino acids. V lost 4 bases to trimming and J lost 3 bases, with 9 bases between them. Germline assignment: CDR1 SGHDN and CDR2 FVKESK.

This sequence joins TRBV2 and TRBJ1-3; D is uncertain. This CDR3 region has 15 residues. Germline loops: CDR1 SNHLY, CDR2 FYNNEI. The V gene lost 6 bases and the J gene lost 0 bases, with 12 bases spanning the gap. CDR3 protein: CASSPDPASGNTIYF. DNA of the CDR3: TGTGCCAGCAGCCCCGACCCGGCCTCTGGAAACACCATATATTTT.

The J gene is TRBJ2-5, the V gene TRBV5-1; 10 bases align to TRBD1. CDR1 and CDR2 from the germline V gene are SGHRS and YFSETQ. Trimming cost V 4 bases and J 4 bases; bases outside gene matches: 4. The CDR3 is made up of 14 amino acids. The CDR3 nucleotides read TGCGCCAGCAGCCTGACAGGGGGCGTAGAGACCCAGTACTTC. Translated: CASSLTGGVETQYF.

CDR3 in DNA: TGCGCCAGCAGAGGGGGGGGGCCCCAAGAGACCCAGTACTTC. It translates to CASRGGGPQETQYF. This chain uses TRBV5-1 with TRBJ2-5; possibly TRBD2 for D (7 bases). The CDR3 sequence is 14 residues long. Per germline, CDR1 SGHRS and CDR2 YFSETQ. With 5 bases removed from V and 1 base from J, the gap between germline ends came to 12 bases. Full variable domain (rest looked up from reference TRBV5-1 and TRBJ2-5): KAGVTQTPRYLIKTRGQQVTLSCSPISGHRSVSWYQQTPGQGLQFLFEYFSETQRNKGNFPGRFSGRQFSNSRSEMNVSTLELGDSALYLCASRGGGPQETQYFGPGTRLLVL.

As regards this clonotype: This could be a read error, since a much larger clone is one nucleotide away. The CDR3 here is CASSPGTLLNTGAFF. In nucleotides, the CDR3 is TGTGCCAGCAGTCCTGGGACGTTGTTGAACACTGGAGCTTTCTTT. This sequence joins TRBV27 and TRBJ1-1, with D perhaps matching TRBD1 (5 bases). Germline V CDR1 and CDR2: MNHEY, SMNVEV (reference sequence). The CDR3 sequence is 15 residues long.

This clonotype came up many times. This rearrangement joins TRBV27 to TRBJ1-6; D is unclear. V was pared by 7 bases and J by 5 bases, with 12 bases between. This CDR3 spans 14 amino acids. The germline V gene encodes CDR1 MNHEY and CDR2 SMNVEV (reference sequence). In DNA, the CDR3 is TGTGCCAGCACAGAGGCACGGAATAATTCACCCCTCCACTTT. Translated: CASTEARNNSPLHF.

In the case of this clonotype: A much larger clone lies a single base off, so this may be a read error. The CDR3 protein is CSARRASGTIEGSSYEQYF. The CDR3 nucleotides are TGCAGTGCTCGGCGGGCTAGCGGAACTATAGAAGGTAGCTCCTACGAGCAGTACTTC. V is TRBV20-1 and J is TRBJ2-7; 7 positions agree with TRBD2. The V segment lost 5 bases and the J segment 0 bases; nucleotides outside the gene matches: 22. Germline lookup yields CDR1 DFQATT and CDR2 SNEGSKA (reference sequence). This CDR3 contains 19 residues.

To note about this clonotype: The CDR3 does not close with the conserved phenylalanine or tryptophan, likely indicating a read error. The V call is TRBV25-1, the J call TRBJ2-7; 8 bases fit TRBD1. Germline V gives CDR1 MGHDK, CDR2 SYGVNS. The CDR3 contains 15 residues. As DNA, the CDR3 is TGTACCAGCAGTAAAGGACAGGGACCCTCTTACGAGCAGTACGCC. Translated, it gives CTSSKGQGPSYEQYA.

In this sample, this clonotype turned up a few times. The chain combines TRBV3-1 with TRBJ2-3; 12 bases match TRBD2. Germline CDR1 LGHDT, CDR2 YNNKEL (reference sequence). CDR3 length equals 19 residues. J was trimmed by 1 base and V by 2 bases; bases with no gene match: 10. CDR3 in amino acids: CASSQYVTSGSPRTDTQYF. DNA for the CDR3: TGTGCCAGCAGCCAATACGTGACTAGCGGGAGTCCGCGCACAGATACGCAGTATTTT.